This is a list of T cell receptor beta chains from one sample in a study of T-cell reconstitution after alpha-beta-depleted transplantation in children. TCRdb passed the PCR reads through MiXCR, listing each CDR3 protein once. The sample includes 250,000 to 350,000 distinct CDR3 sequences, more than 9% of them seen just once. The source material was PBMCs from the stem cell graft donor, sampled from the stem cell graft. These receptors came from a human donor who donated a stem cell graft to a child with SCID. Each CDR3 is given without its conserved first and last residue. Fields, in order: V gene, CDR3 protein.

V: TRBV11-1; CDR3: ASSLGFQRGGPDTGELF
V: TRBV4-2; CDR3: ASSQELADYEQF
V: TRBV10-3; CDR3: AISFLSGGGTGELF
V: TRBV5-5; CDR3: ASRTGSVTGELF
V: TRBV3-1; CDR3: ASSQGQGYGYT
V: TRBV12-3/TRBV12-4; CDR3: ASSLQAVDAEAF
V: TRBV9; CDR3: ASSVGVGGADEQF
V: TRBV5-1; CDR3: ASSLEQGGYEQY
V: TRBV10-2; CDR3: ASSESGGYYEQY
V: TRBV16; CDR3: ASSPLLDRAIYEQY
V: TRBV19; CDR3: ASRDRSSYEQY
V: TRBV2; CDR3: ASGGDQIVTYEQY
V: TRBV3-1; CDR3: ASSQGDRFSYEQY
V: TRBV3-1; CDR3: ASSPSTSYEQY
V: TRBV16; CDR3: ASSQSPGTSGGVNEQF
V: TRBV7-2; CDR3: ASRRQGAMNTEAF
V: TRBV3-1; CDR3: ASTDRGSYEQY
V: TRBV3-1; CDR3: ASSQADWNGQF
V: TRBV5-1; CDR3: ASSLDGLRDTEAF
V: TRBV6-1; CDR3: ASRREGGNEQF